These 5 T cell receptor beta chains were sequenced from one sample in a study of CD8+ T cells in alopecia areata (dated by TCRdb to 2016 to 2018). The library was made by the immunoSEQ multiplex PCR assay. RNA was extracted from all samples and reverse transcribed into cDNA, which served as template for TCR sequencing. This immuneACCESS table, as held by TCRdb, lists in-frame sequences with V and J called but not all clones. Of the missing ones, under half trace to an unresolved V gene in checked studies; the others have no known cause. Recorded for this sample are 150,000 or so clones; 45% to 60% of them occurred a single time. The biggest ten clones account for 4.8% of the sample. Sequenced input: CD4+ T cells sorted from blood. Receptors originate from a human donor in good health.

The chain links TRBV4-1 to TRBJ2-3; 7 bases match TRBD2. V lost 0 bases and J lost 5; bases outside the gene matches: 5. Germline V gene data show CDR1 as MGHRA and CDR2 as YSYEKL. The CDR3 covers 15 residues. CDR3 coding DNA: TGCGCCAGCAGCCAAGATTTAGTAGCGGGAGATACGCAGTATTTT. It codes for CASSQDLVAGDTQYF.

This clone was recorded a few times. The rearrangement joins TRBV2 to TRBJ2-3, with 9 nucleotides matching TRBD1. The trim removed 4 bases at V and 6 bases at J, leaving 8 bases unmatched. In germline, CDR1 is SNHLY, CDR2 FYNNEI. The CDR3 runs to 15 residues. CDR3 region: CASSVRTGVSDTQYF. CDR3 coding DNA: TGTGCCAGCAGTGTAAGGACAGGGGTTTCGGATACGCAGTATTTT.

V usage is TRBV28 and J usage is TRBJ2-2; tentatively, D is TRBD1 or TRBD2 (5 bases each). CDR1 is MDHEN and CDR2 is SYDVKM in the germline V gene. V was trimmed by 10 bases and J by 6 bases, leaving 12 bases between them. The length of the CDR3 is 12 residues. CDR3 sequence reads: CATYGTAGELFF. The CDR3 nucleotides read TGTGCCACATATGGGACGGCCGGGGAGCTGTTTTTT.

This clone came up once. V gene TRBV29-1 combines with J gene TRBJ2-5, with a possible D match to TRBD2 (6 bases). Germline V gives CDR1 SQVTM, CDR2 ANQGSEA. The CDR3 covers 16 residues. The germline V and J ends were trimmed by 0 bases and 2 bases, with 16 bases remaining between them. For the CDR3, the DNA is TGCAGCGTTGAAGATCCGCGGGAACTCAATCAAGAGACCCAGTACTTC. Its protein product is CSVEDPRELNQETQYF.

This clone came up many times. At the DNA level, this CDR3 is encoded by other sequences in the same sample as well. The rearrangement joins TRBV7-9 to TRBJ1-5, with D unclear. From germline, CDR1 is SEHNR and CDR2 FQNEAQ (reference sequence). This CDR3 is 14 amino acids long. The V gene lost 2 bases and the J gene lost 0 bases, with 5 bases spanning the gap. The CDR3 loop reads CASSLRDSNQPQHF. CDR3 coding DNA: TGTGCCAGCAGCTTACGGGATAGCAATCAGCCCCAGCATTTT.